This T cell receptor (beta chain) derives from a study of T cell changes during pregnancy in multiple sclerosis (dated by TCRdb to between 2019 and 2020). About the full investigation: The study examined how the T cell repertoire changed over the course of pregnancy in women with multiple sclerosis.

The method behind the library was the immunoSEQ multiplex PCR assay. In its TCRdb copy, this immuneACCESS table keeps in-frame sequences only and misses some clones. Where compared with another copy, unresolved V genes explain less than half of these, and the others have no known cause. This sample gives around 62,000 clones in total; 80% to 90% of them show up just once. The leading ten clones occupy 2% to 3% of the sample. For this clone: Its antigen has not been determined. No much larger clonotype is one base removed from it; base qualities were not supplied.

The CDR3 runs 15 amino acids, cysteine and phenylalanine included. Of the read, only the CDR3 DNA is kept; its 45 bases are in frame from base 1. V is clipped by 4 bases and J by 2 bases, and the sequence between their germline boundaries is 11 bases long. Reading the germline V gene gives CDR1 SGHAT and CDR2 FQNNGV. The rearranged chain carries TRBV11-2 and TRBJ1-4, and possibly TRBD1, on 6 matching bases. Sequenced here: peripheral blood, sampled in the first trimester of pregnancy. This receptor was taken from a female donor with multiple sclerosis, enrolled in a pregnancy study. The CDR3 reads as follows: CASSSHRATNEKLFF. The bases read TGTGCCAGCAGCTCACACAGGGCTACTAATGAAAAACTGTTTTTT.